Presented here are 11 T cell receptor beta chains from one specimen sequenced in a study of blood T cell repertoires in COVID-19. The method was immunoSEQ multiplex PCR; TCRdb's version includes in-frame clones alone and lacks a portion of them. Of tens of thousands of clones in the sample, 87% were seen once. The sequencing input was peripheral blood. The origin of the receptors is a man in his fifties or sixties with active COVID-19.

This clone was seen more than once but under ten times. The gene calls are TRBV28 and TRBJ1-2, with 7 bases aligning to TRBD1. Germline V gene data show CDR1 as MDHEN and CDR2 as SYDVKM. This CDR3 comprises 17 residues. V shed 2 bases, J shed 4 bases, and the junction held 13 bases outside the gene matches. CDR3 in amino acids: CASSLAGTASLSYGYTF. The CDR3 nucleotides are TGTGCCAGCAGTTTAGCCGGGACAGCTTCCCTTTCCTATGGCTACACCTTC.

This chain uses TRBV19 with TRBJ2-1, with a weak D call TRBD1 (6 bases). Germline V gene sequence: CDR1 LNHDA, CDR2 SQIVND (reference sequence). V was pared by 5 bases and J by 10 bases, with 30 bases between. There are 18 residues in the CDR3. The CDR3: CASSFDLPGQQGIGEQFF. In DNA form, the CDR3 reads TGTGCCAGTAGTTTTGACCTCCCGGGACAACAGGGTATAGGAGAGCAGTTCTTC. The complete variable domain, with remaining parts taken from reference TRBV19 and TRBJ2-1, reads DGGITQSPKYLFRKEGQNVTLSCEQNLNHDAMYWYRQDPGQGLRLIYYSQIVNDFQKGDIAEGYSVSREKKESFPLTVTSAQKNPTAFYLCASSFDLPGQQGIGEQFFGPGTRLTVL.

CDR3 coding DNA: TGTGCCAGCAGCCCCGGGACTAAACCGGGTGAGACCCAGTACTTC. Its protein product is CASSPGTKPGETQYF. The chain uses TRBV5-4 and TRBJ2-5; 7 positions agree with TRBD2. There are 15 residues in the CDR3. Losses at the gene ends were 4 bases for V and 5 bases for J; bases not matched to a gene: 11. Germline V gives CDR1 SGHNT, CDR2 YYREEE (reference sequence).

The CDR3 bases are TGCGCCAGCAGCCCCGAGGGGCCCAGGGGTAACTCTGGAAACACCATATATTTT. This encodes CASSPEGPRGNSGNTIYF. The chain has TRBV5-1 and TRBJ1-3; D may be TRBD1 (6 bases). Per the germline V gene, CDR1 is SGHRS and CDR2 is YFSETQ. The CDR3 runs 18 residues. Trimming took 4 bases from V and 0 from J, leaving 20 bases between them.

This clone was found a few times. The V and J genes are TRBV5-4 and TRBJ2-5; TRBD2 might be the D (7 bases). The germline V and J ends were trimmed by 4 bases and 5 bases, with 21 bases remaining between them. The germline CDR1 and CDR2 sequences are SGHNT and YYREEE (reference sequence). The CDR3 length is 16 residues. The CDR3 nucleotides are TGTGCCAGCAGCCCCCGGGGGGCCCAAACTAGGGAGACCCAGTACTTC. This gives the protein CASSPRGAQTRETQYF.

In DNA, the CDR3 is TGTGCCAGCAGCCCCGATGATTTAGCTCACGAGCAGTTCTTC. Encoded protein: CASSPDDLAHEQFF. The chain employs TRBV11-3 and TRBJ2-1, with D uncertain. Germline CDR1 is SGHNT and CDR2 is YENEEA. The CDR3 is made up of 14 amino acids. Trimming cost V 5 bases and J 10 bases, with 18 bases left between them.

J is TRBJ2-7 and V is TRBV7-2, with 8 bases that match TRBD2. This CDR3 region has 14 residues. The V and J ends lost 5 bases and 2 bases, in that order; junction bases with no gene match: 5. The germline gives CDR1 SGHTA, CDR2 FQGNSA. The CDR3 DNA reads as TGTGCCAGCAGCGCTAGCGGGCGTACCTACGAGCAGTACTTC. Amino acids: CASSASGRTYEQYF.

This chain connects TRBV7-2 to TRBJ2-3; 11 bases line up with TRBD1. The CDR3 runs 15 residues. Germline V gene lookup returns CDR1 SGHTA and CDR2 FQGNSA. V lost 10 bases, J lost 4 bases, and 10 bases stayed unmatched. The CDR3 spells CAISKGQGAADTQYF. In DNA, the CDR3 is TGTGCCATCAGTAAAGGACAGGGGGCAGCAGATACGCAGTATTTT.

This rearrangement joins TRBV5-1 to TRBJ2-1; 7 bases line up with TRBD2. J gave up 6 bases and V 4 bases, and 7 bases lay outside the gene matches. This CDR3 region has 14 residues. Germline CDR1 SGHRS, CDR2 YFSETQ. This CDR3 reads CASSQAGLSNEQFF. The CDR3 bases are TGCGCCAGCAGCCAAGCGGGACTAAGCAATGAGCAGTTCTTC.

The CDR3 nucleotides read TGTGCCAGCAGTGTTGGAGGGTTTGGAGAGACCCAGTACTTC. Translated: CASSVGGFGETQYF. This sequence joins TRBV2 and TRBJ2-5; TRBD2 might be the D (6 bases). Trimming removed 4 bases from V and 4 bases from J, with 13 bases in between. Germline assignment: CDR1 SNHLY and CDR2 FYNNEI. The CDR3 totals 14 residues.

The genes are TRBV28 and TRBJ2-5, with D possibly TRBD2 on 6 matching bases. Germline CDR1 reads MDHEN; CDR2 reads SYDVKM. Trimming shortened V by 5 bases and J by 0 bases, and 10 bases separated the two germline ends. The CDR3 loop spans 14 amino acids. CDR3: CASSEAGHQETQYF. In nucleotides, the CDR3 is TGTGCCAGCAGTGAGGCGGGACACCAAGAGACCCAGTACTTC.